This entry is about one T cell receptor (beta chain). Germline CDR1 SGHNT, CDR2 YYREEE (reference sequence). CDR3 length: 15 residues. V shed 2 bases, J shed 2 bases, and the junction held 4 bases outside the gene matches. These data are taken from a study of blood T cell repertoires in COVID-19. Study overall: Researchers got acute and convalescent COVID-19 samples from the United States, Italy and Spain. Sources were T cells, B-cell-depleted T cells, or PBMCs; the material itself was cDNA or gDNA.

Per the original methods: Reference gene primer amplification yielded estimated nucleated cell counts. Here immunoSEQ multiplex PCR was the method, and the copy in TCRdb shows in-frame clones only, minus some. V and J calls and clone size are as listed in that table; D and trimming were resolved from the DNA. The sample gives about 70,000 clones, 70% to 90% of which show up once; around 6.4% is in the top ten. The rearrangement uses TRBV5-4 and TRBJ1-3; 7 bases agree with TRBD1. The receptor was derived from a woman in her 70s with acute or convalescent COVID-19. The sample consisted of peripheral blood. CDR3 in amino acids: CASSLQTGPGNTIYF. Here the CDR3 DNA reads TGTGCCAGCAGCTTACAGACAGGGCCTGGAAACACCATATATTTT.